A selection of T cell receptor beta chains follows, all from one sample in a study of blood T cell repertoires in COVID-19. TCRdb's table, derived via immunoSEQ multiplex PCR, lists solely in-frame clones and lacks some. The sample has about 350,000 clones, roughly 90% seen once. Sequencing was performed on PBMCs or T cells enriched from blood (not recorded which). These TCRs come from a young woman who had been exposed to COVID-19. Each CDR3 is given with its conserved first and last residue. The D gene is left open where the match is weak. Only some rows state a clone size, as once, few, many or a class for expanded clones.

j_gene: TRBJ2-7
d_gene: TRBD2
v_gene: TRBV10-3
abundance: -
CDR3aa: CAISEPGLSLGEQYF
CDR3nt: TGTGCCATCAGTGAGCCGGGACTATCTCTAGGGGAGCAGTACTTC

j_gene: TRBJ2-2
d_gene: -
v_gene: TRBV5-1
abundance: -
CDR3aa: CASSLGPDSNTGELFF
CDR3nt: TGCGCCAGCAGCTTGGGTCCGGACTCGAACACCGGGGAGCTGTTTTTT

j_gene: TRBJ1-4
d_gene: -
v_gene: TRBV7-9
abundance: -
CDR3aa: CASSSREGTNEKLFF
CDR3nt: TGTGCCAGCAGCTCCCGGGAGGGAACTAATGAAAAACTGTTTTTT

j_gene: TRBJ1-2
d_gene: -
v_gene: TRBV28
abundance: -
CDR3aa: CASSLRKGGYTF
CDR3nt: TGTGCCAGCAGTTTGCGAAAGGGGGGCTACACCTTC

j_gene: TRBJ1-4
d_gene: TRBD1
v_gene: TRBV2
abundance: -
CDR3aa: CASRFRPGQGIGNEKLFF
CDR3nt: TGTGCCAGCAGATTCCGGCCGGGACAGGGCATTGGGAATGAAAAACTGTTTTTT

j_gene: TRBJ1-3
d_gene: -
v_gene: TRBV29-1
abundance: -
CDR3aa: CSVGQDSGNTIYF
CDR3nt: TGCAGCGTTGGCCAGGACTCTGGAAACACCATATATTTT

j_gene: TRBJ1-2
d_gene: TRBD1
v_gene: TRBV19
abundance: -
CDR3aa: CASRSGTGAGYGYTF
CDR3nt: TGTGCCAGTAGATCCGGGACAGGGGCTGGCTATGGCTACACCTTC

j_gene: TRBJ1-2
d_gene: TRBD1
v_gene: TRBV7-3
abundance: few
CDR3aa: CASSLTGGTGGYTF
CDR3nt: TGTGCCAGCAGCTTAACAGGGGGCACAGGTGGCTACACCTTC

j_gene: TRBJ1-6
d_gene: -
v_gene: TRBV28
abundance: -
CDR3aa: CASSFQDSPLHF
CDR3nt: TGTGCCAGCAGTTTCCAGGATTCACCCCTCCACTTT

j_gene: TRBJ2-5
d_gene: TRBD2
v_gene: TRBV27
abundance: once
CDR3aa: CASARLADKTSTETQYF
CDR3nt: TGTGCCAGCGCGCGGCTAGCGGACAAAACCAGCACAGAGACCCAGTACTTC

j_gene: TRBJ2-2
d_gene: -
v_gene: TRBV18
abundance: -
CDR3aa: CASSPFSDFPHGELFF
CDR3nt: TGTGCCAGCTCACCTTTTTCGGACTTCCCCCACGGGGAGCTGTTTTTT

j_gene: TRBJ2-3
d_gene: -
v_gene: TRBV19
abundance: -
CDR3aa: CASSQTGADTQYF
CDR3nt: TGTGCCAGTAGCCAGACCGGGGCAGATACGCAGTATTTT

j_gene: TRBJ2-1
d_gene: TRBD2
v_gene: TRBV5-1
abundance: -
CDR3aa: CASSPRGTSGILYNEQFF
CDR3nt: TGCGCCAGCAGCCCTCGGGGGACTAGCGGGATCCTTTACAATGAGCAGTTCTTC

j_gene: TRBJ2-1
d_gene: -
v_gene: TRBV7-3
abundance: -
CDR3aa: CASSPIVEARGEQFF
CDR3nt: TGTGCCAGCAGCCCGATTGTAGAGGCCCGGGGAGAGCAGTTCTTC

j_gene: TRBJ2-7
d_gene: -
v_gene: TRBV28
abundance: -
CDR3aa: CASSLTGSYEQYF
CDR3nt: TGTGCCAGCAGTTTAACGGGGAGCTACGAGCAGTACTTC

j_gene: TRBJ2-7
d_gene: -
v_gene: TRBV5-1
abundance: -
CDR3aa: CASSVTSTKADEQYF
CDR3nt: TGCGCCAGCAGCGTCACCTCTACGAAGGCGGACGAGCAGTACTTC

j_gene: TRBJ2-7
d_gene: -
v_gene: TRBV14
abundance: -
CDR3aa: CASSQVGQGRTYEQYF
CDR3nt: TGTGCCAGCAGCCAAGTTGGGCAGGGAAGAACCTACGAGCAGTACTTC

j_gene: TRBJ2-3
d_gene: -
v_gene: TRBV18
abundance: -
CDR3aa: CASSPPSTDTQYF
CDR3nt: TGTGCCAGCTCACCACCTTCGACAGATACGCAGTATTTT

j_gene: TRBJ2-1
d_gene: -
v_gene: TRBV7-3
abundance: -
CDR3aa: CASSLSPSGSPNEQFF
CDR3nt: TGTGCCAGCAGCTTAAGTCCCTCGGGTAGTCCCAATGAGCAGTTCTTC

j_gene: TRBJ1-1
d_gene: -
v_gene: TRBV19
abundance: once
CDR3aa: CASSRDFKWGAFF
CDR3nt: TGTGCCAGTAGTAGGGACTTCAAATGGGGAGCTTTCTTT

j_gene: TRBJ2-3
d_gene: TRBD1
v_gene: TRBV7-6
abundance: -
CDR3aa: CASSLVNDRGRDTQYF
CDR3nt: TGTGCCAGCAGCTTAGTGAATGACAGGGGGCGAGATACGCAGTATTTT

j_gene: TRBJ1-1
d_gene: TRBD1
v_gene: TRBV7-9
abundance: -
CDR3aa: CASSPQGTTEAFF
CDR3nt: TGTGCCAGCAGCCCACAGGGGACAACTGAAGCTTTCTTT

j_gene: TRBJ1-3
d_gene: -
v_gene: TRBV3-1/TRBV3-2
abundance: -
CDR3aa: CASSQEGARRSGNTIYF
CDR3nt: TGTGCCAGCAGCCAGGAAGGCGCTAGGAGGTCTGGAAACACCATATATTTT

j_gene: TRBJ1-5
d_gene: -
v_gene: TRBV30
abundance: -
CDR3aa: CAWSPAGIQPQHF
CDR3nt: TGTGCCTGGAGCCCGGCAGGCATTCAGCCCCAGCATTTT

j_gene: TRBJ2-7
d_gene: TRBD2
v_gene: TRBV9
abundance: -
CDR3aa: CASSVVPSGSTDEQYF
CDR3nt: TGTGCCAGCAGCGTAGTCCCTAGCGGGAGTACCGACGAGCAGTACTTC

j_gene: TRBJ2-7
d_gene: -
v_gene: TRBV27
abundance: -
CDR3aa: CASSSPGISYEQYF
CDR3nt: TGTGCCAGCAGTTCCCCGGGGATTTCCTACGAGCAGTACTTC

j_gene: TRBJ1-2
d_gene: TRBD1
v_gene: TRBV2
abundance: -
CDR3aa: CASSDGGQGAGYTF
CDR3nt: TGTGCCAGCAGTGATGGGGGACAGGGCGCCGGCTACACCTTC

j_gene: TRBJ2-1
d_gene: TRBD2
v_gene: TRBV5-8
abundance: -
CDR3aa: CASSLQLAGGFEEQFF
CDR3nt: TGTGCCAGCAGCTTACAACTAGCGGGAGGATTTGAGGAGCAGTTCTTC

j_gene: TRBJ2-7
d_gene: -
v_gene: TRBV28
abundance: -
CDR3aa: CASLGGDLSYEQYF
CDR3nt: TGTGCCAGCCTAGGGGGGGACCTCTCCTACGAGCAGTACTTC

j_gene: TRBJ1-1
d_gene: -
v_gene: TRBV19
abundance: -
CDR3aa: CASSMTLNTEAFF
CDR3nt: TGTGCCAGTAGTATGACTTTGAACACTGAAGCTTTCTTT

j_gene: TRBJ1-2
d_gene: TRBD1
v_gene: TRBV7-2
abundance: -
CDR3aa: CASSLGQGSIYGYTF
CDR3nt: TGTGCCAGCAGCTTAGGACAGGGTAGTATCTATGGCTACACCTTC

j_gene: TRBJ1-4
d_gene: -
v_gene: TRBV3-1/TRBV3-2
abundance: -
CDR3aa: CASSHSQGGSNEKLFF
CDR3nt: TGTGCCAGCAGCCACTCCCAAGGGGGTTCTAATGAAAAACTGTTTTTT

j_gene: TRBJ1-1
d_gene: -
v_gene: TRBV7-7
abundance: -
CDR3aa: CASSHGVGQEAFF
CDR3nt: TGTGCCAGCAGCCACGGGGTGGGACAAGAAGCTTTCTTT

j_gene: TRBJ2-2
d_gene: TRBD2
v_gene: TRBV28
abundance: -
CDR3aa: CASIRTSGRGELFF
CDR3nt: TGTGCCAGCATCAGGACTAGCGGGAGGGGGGAGCTGTTTTTT

j_gene: TRBJ1-1
d_gene: TRBD1
v_gene: TRBV27
abundance: -
CDR3aa: CASSPDRGLMAFF
CDR3nt: TGTGCCAGCAGTCCAGACAGGGGGCTGATGGCTTTCTTT

j_gene: TRBJ1-1
d_gene: -
v_gene: TRBV7-9
abundance: once
CDR3aa: CASGRGDTEAFF
CDR3nt: TGTGCCAGCGGTAGGGGTGACACTGAAGCTTTCTTT

j_gene: TRBJ1-6
d_gene: -
v_gene: TRBV5-6
abundance: -
CDR3aa: CASSLISAGTGSPLHF
CDR3nt: TGTGCCAGCAGCTTGATCTCAGCGGGGACGGGATCACCCCTCCACTTT

j_gene: TRBJ2-2
d_gene: TRBD1
v_gene: TRBV19
abundance: -
CDR3aa: CASSQAGGATGELFF
CDR3nt: TGTGCCAGTAGTCAGGCAGGGGGAGCCACCGGGGAGCTGTTTTTT

j_gene: TRBJ2-2
d_gene: TRBD1
v_gene: TRBV28
abundance: -
CDR3aa: CASSQQGAGELFF
CDR3nt: TGTGCCAGCAGTCAGCAGGGGGCCGGGGAGCTGTTTTTT